Presented here are 9 T cell receptor beta chains from one specimen sequenced in a study of blood T cell repertoires in COVID-19. Only in-frame clones appear in the TCRdb table, and some are missing; sequencing was by immunoSEQ multiplex PCR. The table lists approximately 40,000 clones, approximately 90% of them singletons. The sample comprised peripheral blood. These receptors were obtained from a man aged 50 to 59 in a cohort sampled during active COVID-19.

The J gene is TRBJ2-3, the V gene TRBV7-3; possible D gene TRBD2, 5 bases. Deletions cut 4 bases from V and 1 base from J, with 12 bases between. This CDR3 is 15 amino acids long. The V gene's germline CDR1 is SGHTA and CDR2 FQGTGA. CDR3 sequence reads: CASSSWTDGTDTQYF. In DNA form, the CDR3 reads TGTGCCAGCAGCTCCTGGACTGACGGCACAGATACGCAGTATTTT.

This clone was seen more than once but under ten times. The V call is TRBV29-1, the J call TRBJ2-6; D remains ambiguous. Per the germline V gene, CDR1 is SQVTM and CDR2 is ANQGSEA. Trimming pared 7 bases from V and 3 bases from J, leaving 10 bases between. CDR3 length: 13 residues. The CDR3 spells CSAPDFGANVLTF. The CDR3 bases are TGCAGCGCCCCAGACTTTGGGGCCAACGTCCTGACTTTC.

By share of the sample, this clone is large. The chain is built from TRBV30 and TRBJ1-2; D gene unclear. The CDR3 is made up of 11 amino acids. CDR1 GTSNPN and CDR2 SVGIG come from the germline V gene (reference sequence). Trimming left V 3 bases short and J 8 bases short, with 10 bases between. CDR3 in amino acids: CAWRGGAGYTF. DNA of the CDR3: TGTGCCTGGAGAGGCGGTGCCGGCTACACCTTC.

The count of this clone is one. This CDR3 reads CASSQDPRDRVYGANVLTF. CDR3 nucleotides: TGTGCCAGCAGCCAAGATCCCCGGGACAGGGTATACGGGGCCAACGTCCTGACTTTC. The chain has TRBV3-1 (or the pseudogene TRBV3-2) and TRBJ2-6; TRBD1 agrees at 9 bases. The J segment lost 4 bases and the V segment lost 0 bases, leaving 10 bases of the junction unmatched. This CDR3 is 19 amino acids long. Germline assignment: CDR1 LGHDT and CDR2 YNNKEL (reference sequence).

The rearrangement joins TRBV28 to TRBJ2-7, with a possible D match to TRBD1 (6 bases). The CDR3 spans 13 residues. Trimming took 6 bases from V and 3 from J, leaving 12 bases between them. Germline CDR1 is MDHEN and CDR2 is SYDVKM. CDR3 nucleotides: TGTGCCAGCAGCCCAGGGGACCGCTACGAGCAGTACGTC. Protein: CASSPGDRYEQYV.

The chain recombines TRBV10-2 with TRBJ2-7, with a possible D match to TRBD2 (6 bases). The CDR3 is made up of 13 amino acids. Looked up from germline, CDR1 is WSHSY and CDR2 is SAAADI. Trimming took off 4 bases at V and 3 bases at J, with 10 bases between the two ends. The CDR3 DNA follows: TGCGCCAGCAGTGGCGGGACTCACTACGAGCAGTACGTC. This encodes CASSGGTHYEQYV.

The V gene is TRBV4-1, the J gene TRBJ2-1, with a possible D match to TRBD1 (6 bases). V gave up 4 bases and J gave up 7 bases, with 17 bases separating them. CDR1 MGHRA and CDR2 YSYEKL come from the germline V gene. The CDR3 is made up of 15 amino acids. Written as DNA, the CDR3 is TGCGCCAGCAGCCTCGACAGGCTGGAGGAAAATGAGCAGTTCTTC. Protein product: CASSLDRLEENEQFF.

This clone was observed a handful of times. The chain is built from TRBV25-1 and TRBJ2-5; maybe TRBD2 (5 bases). Germline V gene data show CDR1 as MGHDK and CDR2 as SYGVNS. There are 10 residues in the CDR3. V gave up 5 bases and J gave up 8 bases, with 6 bases separating them. In DNA form, the CDR3 reads TGTGCCAGCAGTTCGGGAACCCAGTACTTC. This codes for CASSSGTQYF.

As concerns this clone: The junction departs from germline at one end; a sequencing error may be responsible. The rearrangement links TRBV7-2 to TRBJ2-7, with 9 bases fitting TRBD2. The V gene's germline CDR1 is SGHTA and CDR2 FQGNSA. There are 16 residues in the CDR3. This CDR3 is CASSPTGGGERYAQYF. In DNA, the CDR3 is TGTGCCAGCAGCCCGACGGGCGGGGGGGAGCGCTACGCGCAGTACTTC.